This TCR beta chain was retrieved from a study of blood T cell repertoires in COVID-19. Study-wide context: Acute and convalescent COVID-19 specimens originated in the United States, Italy and Spain.

Germline trimming cut 1 base from V and 1 base from J; bases unmatched to any gene: 7. The V gene's germline CDR1 is LNHNV and CDR2 YYDKDF (reference sequence). The CDR3 has 17 amino acids. Seattle-derived patients entered the study during active infection and were followed longitudinally. Original analysis: From reference gene primer amplification, estimates of nucleated cell counts were derived. TCRdb's copy holds only in-frame clones and misses some; the assay was immunoSEQ multiplex PCR. That table supplies the V and J calls and clone size; D and trimming were determined from the DNA. The table shows some 200,000 clones, with 94% occurring only once.

The chain combines TRBV15 with TRBJ2-4; TRBD2 aligns across 7 bases. This sequence was found in a man aged 25 to 40 with COVID-19, enrolled during active disease. Sequenced: peripheral blood. The CDR3 here is CATSRVASGVAKNIQYF. The CDR3 coding sequence is TGTGCCACCAGCAGAGTAGCAAGCGGGGTGGCCAAAAACATTCAGTACTTC.